The TCR beta chain described here comes from a study of early T cells in non-severe SARS-CoV-2 infection. TCRdb called the 5' RACE reads again in MiXCR, with one record for every CDR3 protein. This table holds some 48,000 distinct CDR3 sequences, 6.5% to 9.5% found once. This CDR3 has 13 amino acids. V was clipped by 5 bases and J by 2 bases, with 9 bases between them. Germline V gives CDR1 SNHLY, CDR2 FYNNEI. This clonotype came up many times. This clonotype was sampled from an adult who was a healthcare worker with PCR-confirmed SARS-CoV-2 infection or an uninfected control (not recorded which). The chain couples TRBV2 to TRBJ1-1; no clear D. The sequenced sample consisted of whole blood. CDR3 sequence: CASSRAPNTEAFF. In nucleotides, the CDR3 is TGTGCCAGCAGTCGAGCCCCAAACACTGAAGCTTTCTTT.